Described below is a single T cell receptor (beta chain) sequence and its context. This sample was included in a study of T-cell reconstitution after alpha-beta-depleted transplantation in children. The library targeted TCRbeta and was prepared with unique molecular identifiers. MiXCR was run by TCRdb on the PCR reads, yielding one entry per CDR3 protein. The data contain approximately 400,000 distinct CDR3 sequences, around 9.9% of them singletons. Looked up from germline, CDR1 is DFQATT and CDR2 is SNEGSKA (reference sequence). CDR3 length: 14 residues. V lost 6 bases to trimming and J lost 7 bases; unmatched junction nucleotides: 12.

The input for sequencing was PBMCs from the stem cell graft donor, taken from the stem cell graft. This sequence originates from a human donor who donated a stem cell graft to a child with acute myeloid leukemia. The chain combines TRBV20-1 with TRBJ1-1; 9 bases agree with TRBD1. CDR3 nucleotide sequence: TGCAGTGCGCCCAAAACGACAGGGGGAATTGAAGCTTTCTTT. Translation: CSAPKTTGGIEAFF.